The 23 T cell receptor beta chains reported below all come from one sample, sequenced in a study of breast tumors, draining lymph nodes, adjacent tissues. Samples came from axillary lymph nodes draining the breast cancer. One entry per CDR3 protein, called by TCRdb with MiXCR from the multiplex PCR reads. The sample lists 120,000 or so distinct CDR3 sequences, 15% to 20% occurring once. Source material: axillary lymph node tissue. The source of these receptors is a female donor with breast cancer. Some clones in this sample may be carry-over from other donors' samples.

This clonotype was observed a few times. This rearrangement joins TRBV18 to TRBJ2-2, with 7 bases that match TRBD1. The CDR3 has 15 amino acids. Germline loops: CDR1 KGHSH, CDR2 LQKENI. The V segment lost 3 bases and the J segment 5 bases; nucleotides outside the gene matches: 6. The CDR3 nucleotides read TGTGCCAGCTCACCCCGGACAGGAATGACCGGGGAGCTGTTTTTT. Translation: CASSPRTGMTGELFF.

This clonotype was recorded many times. The chain recombines TRBV10-3 with TRBJ2-1, with TRBD2 matching over 10 bases. CDR3 length: 15 amino acids. After removal of 5 bases from V and 6 bases from J, the junction contained 7 bases not matched to a gene. Germline CDR1 reads ENHRY; CDR2 reads SYGVKD. The CDR3 DNA is TGTGCCATCAGTCACTCAGCGGGAGGGCCCAATGAGCAGTTCTTC. It translates to CAISHSAGGPNEQFF.

There are many counts of this clonotype. The rearrangement joins TRBV27 to TRBJ1-5; the match to TRBD1 covers 7 bases. This CDR3 has 15 amino acids. The germline gives CDR1 MNHEY, CDR2 SMNVEV (reference sequence). V gave up 5 bases and J gave up 1 base; unmatched junction bases: 5. CDR3 DNA sequence: TGTGCCAGCAGTCGACAGGGTCTAAGCAATCAGCCCCAGCATTTT. Its protein is CASSRQGLSNQPQHF.

This clonotype was seen many times. The chain uses TRBV7-3 and TRBJ2-7; 8 bases line up with TRBD2. V was pared by 5 bases and J by 2 bases, with 8 bases of the junction left unmatched. The CDR3 has 15 residues. CDR1 is SGHTA and CDR2 is FQGTGA in the germline V gene. The CDR3 nucleotides are TGTGCCAGCAGCGAATATAGCGGGACCCCCTACGAGCAGTACTTC. Translated, it gives CASSEYSGTPYEQYF.

A remark on this clonotype: A much larger clone sits a single nucleotide away, making a read error possible. This chain links TRBV18 with TRBJ2-7, with unresolved D. V dropped 5 bases and J dropped 0 bases, with 11 bases sitting between them. CDR1 is KGHSH and CDR2 is LQKENI in the germline V gene. This CDR3 spans 14 amino acids. As DNA, the CDR3 is TGTGCCAGCTCATTGGGCAGCCGCTCCTACGAGCAGTACTTC. Its translation is CASSLGSRSYEQYF. The entire variable domain, with the rest obtained from reference TRBV18 and TRBJ2-7, is as follows: NAGVMQNPRHLVRRRGQEARLRCSPMKGHSHVYWYRQLPEEGLKFMVYLQKENIIDESGMPKERFSAEFPKEGPSILRIQQVVRGDSAAYFCASSLGSRSYEQYFGPGTRLTVT.

As regards this clonotype: This clone may be a read error of a much larger clone one base away. The chain joins TRBV6-5 to TRBJ2-1; D might be TRBD2 (6 bases). The CDR3 covers 13 residues. Germline V gives CDR1 MNHEY, CDR2 SVGAGI. V lost 4 bases to trimming and J lost 5 bases, with 9 bases between them. This CDR3 reads CASSFGGHNEQFF. CDR3 coding DNA: TGTGCCAGCAGTTTCGGGGGACACAATGAGCAGTTCTTC.

There are many counts of this clonotype. The chain combines TRBV9 with TRBJ2-5, with D possibly matching TRBD2 (6 bases). Germline values: CDR1 SGDLS, CDR2 YYNGEE. CDR3 length: 14 amino acids. Trimming removed 0 bases from V and 4 bases from J, with 10 bases in between. The CDR3 reads CASSVGGGGETQYF. The CDR3, as DNA: TGTGCCAGCAGCGTAGGTGGGGGAGGAGAGACCCAGTACTTC.

This clonotype was counted many times. A junction end diverges from the germline sequence, so it may reflect a read error. J is TRBJ2-5 and V is TRBV7-7; 7 positions agree with TRBD2. CDR3 length equals 15 residues. Germline CDR1 is SSHAT and CDR2 is FNYEAQ (reference sequence). The CDR3 DNA follows: TGTGCTAGCAGCTACCGGGGAGGGATCCAAGAGACCCAGTACTTC. Its translation: CASSYRGGIQETQYF.

Turning to this clonotype: One base away lies a much larger clone, so this may be a sequencing read error. The chain couples TRBV30 to TRBJ1-6, with 7 bases lining up with TRBD1. V dropped 5 bases and J dropped 3; count of bases not matched to a gene: 7. Germline CDR1 reads GTSNPN; CDR2 reads SVGIG (reference sequence). The CDR3 has 15 residues. CDR3 in amino acids: CAWGGGQRYNSPLHF. CDR3 nucleotides: TGTGCCTGGGGTGGGGGACAGCGCTATAATTCACCCCTCCACTTT.

A remark on this clonotype: Being one base from a much bigger clone, this may be a read error. The chain combines TRBV6-5 with TRBJ2-5, with D perhaps given as TRBD1 or TRBD2 (6 bases each). The germline gives CDR1 MNHEY, CDR2 SVGAGI. This CDR3 is built from 14 residues. The CDR3 loop reads CASRPLGGQGTQYF. The CDR3, as DNA: TGTGCCAGCAGACCCCTCGGGGGCCAAGGGACCCAGTACTTC.

This clonotype turned up a few times. V gene TRBV28 combines with J gene TRBJ1-2; D is perhaps TRBD1 (5 bases). The CDR3 is made up of 15 amino acids. Trimming shortened V by 7 bases and J by 4 bases, and 19 bases separated the two germline ends. In germline, CDR1 is MDHEN, CDR2 SYDVKM. Written as DNA, the CDR3 is TGTGCCAGCACCCACGCCGGGGGTTTTGGCTATGGCTACACCTTC. Residues: CASTHAGGFGYGYTF.

This clonotype was counted between two and nine times. This may be a read error, as it is one base from a much larger clone. This chain connects TRBV6-2 or TRBV6-3 to TRBJ2-7; weak D call: TRBD2 (7 bases). The V gene's germline CDR1 is MNHEY and CDR2 SVGEGT. This CDR3 region has 11 residues. The CDR3 spells CASSAMGGHVF. The CDR3 nucleotides read TGTGCCAGCAGTGCCATGGGGGGGCACGTTTTC.

This clonotype was seen at least ten times. The chain combines TRBV20-1 with TRBJ2-5; D is unresolved. Germline assignment: CDR1 DFQATT and CDR2 SNEGSKA (reference sequence). This CDR3 is built from 14 residues. V was clipped by 3 bases and J by 4 bases, with 15 bases between them. The CDR3 reads CSASSSWGSETQYF. The CDR3 nucleotides read TGCAGTGCTAGTTCCTCGTGGGGATCAGAGACCCAGTACTTC.

This clonotype was counted ten times or more. J is TRBJ1-6 and V is TRBV20-1; D gene ambiguous. Trimming shortened V by 2 bases and J by 6 bases, and 11 bases separated the two germline ends. This CDR3 comprises 14 residues. Germline lookup yields CDR1 DFQATT and CDR2 SNEGSKA (reference sequence). CDR3 coding DNA: TGCAGTGCTAGACAGACGGGGTTTAATTCACCCCTCCACTTT. This encodes CSARQTGFNSPLHF.

This clonotype was detected ten times or more. The chain joins TRBV5-1 to TRBJ2-7; the match to TRBD2 covers 13 bases. Unmatched junction bases numbered 6, after V lost 7 bases and J lost 2 bases. Germline CDR1 is SGHRS and CDR2 is YFSETQ. The CDR3 covers 15 residues. In DNA, the CDR3 is TGCGCCAGCGGGCTCGGGACTAGCGGGGCCTACGAGCAGTACTTC. As protein: CASGLGTSGAYEQYF. Full variable domain (missing parts from reference TRBV5-1 and TRBJ2-7): KAGVTQTPRYLIKTRGQQVTLSCSPISGHRSVSWYQQTPGQGLQFLFEYFSETQRNKGNFPGRFSGRQFSNSRSEMNVSTLELGDSALYLCASGLGTSGAYEQYFGPGTRLTVT.

This clonotype was seen ten or more times. The chain joins TRBV5-4 to TRBJ2-7; D may be TRBD1 (5 bases). This CDR3 is 14 amino acids long. Germline CDR1 SGHNT, CDR2 YYREEE (reference sequence). The germline V and J ends were trimmed by 2 bases and 2 bases, with 11 bases remaining between them. CDR3 residues: CASSFIDSPYEQYF. The CDR3 DNA reads as TGTGCCAGCAGCTTTATCGACAGTCCCTACGAGCAGTACTTC.

This clonotype has a count of ten or more. The CDR3 DNA reads TGTGCCAGCAGTTTAGTGACGGGTCTAAACTCTGGAAACACCATATATTTT. Its protein product is CASSLVTGLNSGNTIYF. The chain is built from TRBV12-3 or TRBV12-4 and TRBJ1-3; no definite D call. This CDR3 region has 17 residues. Trimming took off 1 base at V and 0 bases at J, with 13 bases between the two ends.

In regard to this clonotype: Possible read error: a much larger clone is one base away. This chain joins TRBV9 and TRBJ2-7, with a possible D match to TRBD2 (7 bases). Trimming shortened V by 3 bases and J by 3 bases, and 16 bases separated the two germline ends. Germline V CDR1 and CDR2: SGDLS, YYNGEE. The CDR3 has 15 residues. For the CDR3, the DNA is TGTGCCAGCAGCGGGGAGGAGGGGGGGGTCTACGAGCAGTACTTC. This gives the protein CASSGEEGGVYEQYF.

This clonotype was found many times. One end of the junction varies from germline; a read error may be responsible. The chain carries TRBV5-1 and TRBJ2-2; 10 bases map to TRBD1. This CDR3 region has 16 residues. Germline assignment: CDR1 SGHRS and CDR2 YFSETQ. This CDR3 reads CASRELTGGNSRELFF. In DNA form, the CDR3 reads TGCGCTAGCAGAGAGCTGACAGGGGGCAACTCTCGGGAGCTGTTTTTT.

This clonotype came up a few times. The chain combines TRBV20-1 with TRBJ1-1; D gene ambiguous. The CDR3 loop spans 8 amino acids. Per germline, CDR1 DFQATT and CDR2 SNEGSKA (reference sequence). Trimming cost V 6 bases and J 4 bases, with 0 bases left between them. The CDR3 nucleotides are TGCAGTGCCACTGAAGCTTTCTTT. It specifies CSATEAFF.

About this clonotype: The conserved phenylalanine or tryptophan is not found at the CDR3 terminus, so this likely reflects a read error. V usage is TRBV5-6 and J usage is TRBJ2-7, with 10 bases fitting TRBD2. The CDR3 is made up of 15 amino acids. CDR1 and CDR2 (germline): SGHDT, YYEEEE. CDR3 nucleotide sequence: TGTGCCAGTAGCTTGTTGCTAGCGGGAGTAGACGAGCAGTACTCC. As protein: CASSLLLAGVDEQYS.

This clonotype was observed at least ten times. The CDR3 region is CASSQGGEENSPLHF. The CDR3 region has the DNA TGTGCCAGCAGTCAGGGGGGGGAGGAAAATTCACCCCTCCACTTT. The chain is built from TRBV6-1 and TRBJ1-6; 7 bases agree with TRBD1. CDR3 size: 15 residues. The germline V gene encodes CDR1 MNHNS and CDR2 SASEGT. Trimming cost V 5 bases and J 7 bases; bases outside gene matches: 8.

This clonotype occurred a few times. V is TRBV19 and J is TRBJ2-2, with D maybe TRBD1 (6 bases). The CDR3 is 16 amino acids. With 7 bases removed from V and 2 bases from J, the gap between germline ends came to 17 bases. Per germline, CDR1 LNHDA and CDR2 SQIVND (reference sequence). Here the CDR3 DNA reads TGTGCCAGTAAATGGGGGACACTCGACAACACCGGGGAGCTGTTTTTT. As protein: CASKWGTLDNTGELFF.